Shown below are 26 T cell receptor beta chains from a single sample sequenced in a study of cytomegalovirus exposure and HLA in healthy donors. Primers: 60 Vbeta forward and 13 Jbeta reverse. Sequencing used immunoSEQ multiplex PCR; TCRdb keeps in-frame clones, though not all of them. The table shows about 130,000 clones, with about three quarters occurring only once. The source material was PBMCs. The receptors shown here come from a man between 50 and 59 years old in good health and CMV-seropositive.

V usage is TRBV7-6 and J usage is TRBJ2-5; 15 nucleotides align to TRBD2. The closer fit of TRBJ2-7 to the DNA end suggests the J call may be wrong. Germline values: CDR1 SGHVS, CDR2 FNYEAQ. This CDR3 is 15 amino acids long. The CDR3 loop is CASSGGTSGGTEQYF. CDR3 nucleotide sequence: TGTGCCAGCAGCGGAGGGACTAGCGGGGGGACCGAGCAGTACTTC.

The chain joins TRBV7-2 to TRBJ2-7, with D perhaps matching TRBD2 (5 bases). Germline loops: CDR1 SGHTA, CDR2 FQGNSA. Trimming took 3 bases from V and 2 from J, leaving 11 bases between them. This CDR3 contains 14 residues. The CDR3 DNA sequence: TGTGCCAGCAGCTTTACCCCCGGGACCTACGAGCAGTACTTC. It encodes CASSFTPGTYEQYF.

V gene TRBV5-8 combines with J gene TRBJ1-6, with TRBD1 identical over 11 bases. CDR1 is SGHTS and CDR2 is YDEGEE in the germline V gene. The CDR3 is 16 amino acids. V lost 3 bases and J lost 10; bases outside the gene matches: 9. The CDR3 reads CASSYIWTGGRSPLHF. The DNA of the CDR3 is TGTGCCAGCAGCTACATCTGGACAGGGGGCAGATCACCCCTCCACTTT.

V gene TRBV9 combines with J gene TRBJ1-2; the D gene is possibly TRBD1 (6 bases). V was trimmed by 3 bases and J by 1 base, leaving 13 bases between them. Germline CDR1 and CDR2: SGDLS and YYNGEE. This CDR3 spans 15 amino acids. The CDR3 bases are TGTGCCAGCAGCGAAGCCGACAGGTTTAACTATGGCTACACCTTC. Protein product: CASSEADRFNYGYTF.

This clone was seen a few times. The J gene is TRBJ2-7, the V gene TRBV2, with 10 nucleotides matching TRBD2. V lost 5 bases, J lost 5 bases, and 6 bases stayed unmatched. The CDR3 is 14 amino acids. Looked up from germline, CDR1 is SNHLY and CDR2 is FYNNEI. For the CDR3, the DNA is TGTGCCAGCAGTCTCCAGCGGGAGGGCCACGAGCAGTACTTC. It encodes CASSLQREGHEQYF.

The V and J genes are TRBV25-1 and TRBJ2-2; D possibly corresponds to TRBD1 (5 bases). Germline values: CDR1 MGHDK, CDR2 SYGVNS. Trimming took 2 bases from V and 7 from J, leaving 8 bases between them. The CDR3 has 13 amino acids. DNA for the CDR3: TGTGCCAGCAGTGAACCAGGGAACGGGGAGCTGTTTTTT. Translation gives CASSEPGNGELFF.

This clone is a singleton in its sample. The rearrangement links TRBV5-1 to TRBJ2-3, with 10 positions matching TRBD2. The germline CDR1 and CDR2 sequences are SGHRS and YFSETQ. This CDR3 region has 17 residues. The ends lost 0 bases at V and 3 bases at J; junction bases unmatched: 7. The CDR3 DNA follows: TGCGCCAGCAGCTTGGGTCTTCCTAGCGGGAGAACAGATACGCAGTATTTT. It yields the protein CASSLGLPSGRTDTQYF. Variable domain in full (rest from reference TRBV5-1 and TRBJ2-3): KAGVTQTPRYLIKTRGQQVTLSCSPISGHRSVSWYQQTPGQGLQFLFEYFSETQRNKGNFPGRFSGRQFSNSRSEMNVSTLELGDSALYLCASSLGLPSGRTDTQYFGPGTRLTVL.

CDR3 in amino acids: CASSQGDGTSVEAFF. The CDR3 coding sequence is TGTGCCAGCAGCCAAGGTGATGGGACTTCAGTTGAAGCTTTCTTT. The gene calls are TRBV4-2 and TRBJ1-1; D is perhaps TRBD1 (5 bases). Trimming removed 1 base from V and 7 bases from J, with 16 bases in between. Germline V gene lookup returns CDR1 LGHNA and CDR2 YNFKEQ. This CDR3 has 15 residues.

The chain joins TRBV5-1 to TRBJ1-4; the match to TRBD1 covers 12 bases. Germline values: CDR1 SGHRS, CDR2 YFSETQ. The CDR3 is 14 residues long. The J segment lost 11 bases and the V segment lost 5 bases, leaving 7 bases of the junction unmatched. The chain's CDR3 is CASRLGTGGGKLFF. CDR3 sequence (DNA): TGCGCCAGCAGGCTCGGGACAGGGGGCGGCAAACTGTTTTTT.

This chain joins TRBV5-1 and TRBJ2-1; a possible D gene is TRBD1 (5 bases). Deletions cut 9 bases from V and 5 bases from J, with 15 bases between. Germline CDR1 reads SGHRS; CDR2 reads YFSETQ. The length of the CDR3 is 13 residues. CDR3 region: CATSRTRDNEQFF. In DNA, the CDR3 is TGCGCCACCTCTCGGACACGGGACAATGAGCAGTTCTTC.

A single count supports this clone. The chain carries TRBV11-2 and TRBJ1-2; D gene uncertain. In germline, CDR1 is SGHAT, CDR2 FQNNGV. The ends were cut back, 7 bases at V and 4 bases at J, with 16 bases in the middle. The CDR3 runs to 14 residues. The CDR3 DNA reads as TGTGCCAGCACCTATACGCGGGGAACCTATGGCTACACCTTC. It translates to CASTYTRGTYGYTF.

The rearrangement uses TRBV7-2 and TRBJ2-1; 12 bases are shared with TRBD2. From germline, CDR1 is SGHTA and CDR2 FQGNSA. The CDR3 is 15 residues long. The ends lost 1 base at V and 7 bases at J; junction bases unmatched: 2. The CDR3: CASSLGLAGVNEQFF. The CDR3 region has the DNA TGTGCCAGCAGCTTAGGACTAGCGGGAGTAAATGAGCAGTTCTTC.

This clone was seen a handful of times. The rearrangement uses TRBV5-6 and TRBJ2-5; weak D call: TRBD2 (6 bases). With 3 bases removed from V and 4 bases from J, the gap between germline ends came to 13 bases. This CDR3 region has 14 residues. Germline V gene sequence: CDR1 SGHDT, CDR2 YYEEEE. This chain's CDR3 is CASSWGVGPETQYF. The CDR3 region has the DNA TGTGCCAGCAGCTGGGGGGTTGGTCCAGAGACCCAGTACTTC.

This clone was observed a few times. V and J are TRBV6-1 and TRBJ2-3, with a possible D match to TRBD2 (6 bases). V was clipped by 10 bases and J by 1 base, with 15 bases between them. The germline gives CDR1 MNHNS, CDR2 SASEGT. The CDR3 runs to 14 residues. The CDR3 DNA is TGTGCCACTCGGTTGCGGGGTGGCACAGATACGCAGTATTTT. Its translation: CATRLRGGTDTQYF.

V usage is TRBV28 and J usage is TRBJ2-5; maybe TRBD2 (5 bases). This CDR3 has 14 amino acids. Germline values: CDR1 MDHEN, CDR2 SYDVKM. V dropped 5 bases and J dropped 2 bases, with 12 bases sitting between them. CDR3 protein: CASSPLAFQETQYF. DNA of the CDR3: TGTGCCAGCAGTCCCTTAGCGTTTCAAGAGACCCAGTACTTC.

In its sample, this clone was seen a few times. The V call is TRBV5-5, the J call TRBJ2-7; TRBD1 agrees at 8 bases. Per the germline V gene, CDR1 is SGHKS and CDR2 is YYEKEE (reference sequence). The CDR3 spans 15 residues. With 1 base clipped from V and 1 base from J, the junction kept 4 bases outside the gene matches. The CDR3 region is CASSLTGGLSYEQYF. The DNA for the CDR3 is TGTGCCAGCAGCTTGACAGGGGGTTTATCCTACGAGCAGTACTTC.

This clone was observed a handful of times. This rearrangement joins TRBV2 to TRBJ1-1; D call uncertain. Per germline, CDR1 SNHLY and CDR2 FYNNEI. The length of the CDR3 is 13 residues. Trimming shortened V by 7 bases and J by 2 bases, and 11 bases separated the two germline ends. CDR3 nucleotides: TGTGCCAGCATTCTGGACTTTAACACTGAAGCTTTCTTT. Protein: CASILDFNTEAFF. Full variable domain (remainder filled in from reference TRBV2 and TRBJ1-1): EPEVTQTPSHQVTQMGQEVILRCVPISNHLYFYWYRQILGQKVEFLVSFYNNEISEKSEIFDDQFSVERPDGSNFTLKIRSTKLEDSAMYFCASILDFNTEAFFGQGTRLTVV.

The V and J genes are TRBV4-1 and TRBJ1-6; D not resolved. This CDR3 is built from 16 residues. Germline CDR1 and CDR2: MGHRA and YSYEKL. The germline V and J ends were trimmed by 4 bases and 10 bases, with 20 bases remaining between them. The DNA of the CDR3 is TGCGCCAGCAGCCGTGGAGGGTCCCTATTGGGGTCACCCCTCCACTTT. Translation: CASSRGGSLLGSPLHF.

This sequence joins TRBV18 and TRBJ1-1; D unresolved. Germline values: CDR1 KGHSH, CDR2 LQKENI. The CDR3 covers 16 residues. Trimming pared 2 bases from V and 2 bases from J, leaving 15 bases between. CDR3 DNA sequence: TGTGCCAGCTCACCAAGCGCCAGAGCGGGAAACACTGAAGCTTTCTTT. It translates to CASSPSARAGNTEAFF.

This clone was observed once. V and J are TRBV4-1 and TRBJ2-3, with a possible D match to TRBD1 (5 bases). The germline V gene has CDR1 MGHRA and CDR2 YSYEKL. V was trimmed by 1 base and J by 0 bases, leaving 11 bases between them. This CDR3 region has 16 residues. The CDR3 here is CASSQAQGSSTDTQYF. For the CDR3, the DNA is TGCGCCAGCAGCCAAGCGCAGGGAAGCAGCACAGATACGCAGTATTTT.

The chain combines TRBV19 with TRBJ1-1; tentatively, D is TRBD1 (5 bases). There are 14 residues in the CDR3. Germline V CDR1 and CDR2: LNHDA, SQIVND (reference sequence). Trimming shortened V by 3 bases and J by 3 bases, and 11 bases separated the two germline ends. CDR3 coding DNA: TGTGCCAGTAGTATCCAGGGAGGGGACACTGAAGCTTTCTTT. Protein product: CASSIQGGDTEAFF.

The chain couples TRBV29-1 to TRBJ2-2; 9 nucleotides match TRBD2. V shed 4 bases, J shed 0 bases, and the junction held 6 bases outside the gene matches. The CDR3 consists of 16 residues. From germline, CDR1 is SQVTM and CDR2 ANQGSEA. The CDR3 region is CSVGLAGLANTGELFF. The DNA for the CDR3 is TGCAGCGTTGGGCTAGCGGGACTGGCGAACACCGGGGAGCTGTTTTTT.

In this sample, this clone turned up a few times. This rearrangement joins TRBV7-9 to TRBJ2-5, with a possible D match to TRBD1 (5 bases). Germline CDR1 and CDR2: SEHNR and FQNEAQ (reference sequence). This CDR3 contains 14 residues. V was cut by 7 bases and J by 7 bases, with 19 bases left in between. CDR3 in DNA: TGTGCCAGCACTCCCGTGGACAAGTACTCGACCCAGTACTTC. This gives the protein CASTPVDKYSTQYF.

The rearrangement uses TRBV5-4 and TRBJ2-7; the match to TRBD2 covers 7 bases. V gave up 0 bases and J gave up 2 bases; unmatched junction bases: 2. The CDR3 loop spans 14 amino acids. Germline-derived CDR1 and CDR2 are SGHNT and YYREEE (reference sequence). CDR3 in DNA: TGTGCCAGCAGCTTGGGCGGGAGCACCTACGAGCAGTACTTC. Translating it yields CASSLGGSTYEQYF.

The table lists this clone with many counts. This chain joins TRBV10-2 and TRBJ1-2, with 9 bases aligning to TRBD1. The CDR3 loop spans 14 amino acids. The V and J ends lost 5 bases and 3 bases, in that order; junction bases with no gene match: 4. Germline loops: CDR1 WSHSY, CDR2 SAAADI. CDR3 protein: CASSPGQGYYGYTF. The DNA of the CDR3 is TGCGCCAGCAGTCCGGGACAGGGATACTATGGCTACACCTTC.

This rearrangement joins TRBV19 to TRBJ2-3; TRBD1 matches 8 bases. Germline V CDR1 and CDR2: LNHDA, SQIVND (reference sequence). The CDR3 totals 16 residues. Trimming removed 6 bases from V and 0 bases from J; junction bases left unmatched: 8. Here the CDR3 DNA reads TGTGCCAGTAGGCCAGACAGGGGATTAAGCACAGATACGCAGTATTTT. Encoded protein: CASRPDRGLSTDTQYF.